Listed below are T cell receptor beta chains from one sample, sequenced in a study of T cells in Graves' hyperthyroidism and ophthalmopathy. From the multiplex PCR reads, TCRdb called clonotypes with MiXCR, one entry per CDR3 protein. The sample includes about 270,000 distinct CDR3 sequences, around 24% seen only once; the top ten take roughly a third. Sequencing input: blood. The receptors originated from a woman aged 40 to 50 with Graves' ophthalmopathy. Each CDR3 is given with its conserved first and last residue. D genes are given only for firm matches. For some rows the clone size is stated as once, few or many, or as a class when expanded; others skip it.

d_call j_call v_call clone_size cdr3_nt cdr3_aa
- TRBJ1-2 TRBV2 many TGTGCCAGCAGTGACGGGCGGGGGGGGACACTTAACTATGGCTACACCTTC CASSDGRGGTLNYGYTF
- TRBJ1-2 TRBV28 - TGTGCCAGCAGTTTACTGGCCGGGCGAGAGAATGGCTACACCTTC CASSLLAGRENGYTF
- TRBJ1-1 TRBV6-1 many TGTGCCAGCAGAGTCGGGGGGACTGAAGCTTTCTTT CASRVGGTEAFF
TRBD2 TRBJ2-1 TRBV6-2/TRBV6-3 many TGTGCCAGCAGTTTGGAGACTAGCGTGGTCCATGAGCAGTTCTTC CASSLETSVVHEQFF
- TRBJ2-7 TRBV7-8 many TGTGCCAGCAGCTTAAGTCGGCCCGGCGGCTCCCGGAACGAGCAGTACTTC CASSLSRPGGSRNEQYF
- TRBJ2-2 TRBV6-1 many TGTGCCAGCAGTGAAGATGGAATCGGGGAGCTGTTTTTT CASSEDGIGELFF
- TRBJ1-1 TRBV6-1 few TGTGCCAGCAGTGAGGCAATGAACACTGAAGCTTTCTTT CASSEAMNTEAFF
- TRBJ1-5 TRBV19 many TGTGCCAGTAGTATGTCGGGCACCGGACAGCCCCAGCATTTT CASSMSGTGQPQHF
TRBD1 TRBJ1-1 TRBV20-1 many TGCAGTGCTAGAGGAGCTTGGGACAGGGCGAACACTGAAGCTTTCTTT CSARGAWDRANTEAFF
- TRBJ1-5 TRBV28 many TGTGCCAGCAGCGGCAGGGCCGGTCGGGATCAGCCCCAGCATTTT CASSGRAGRDQPQHF
TRBD1 TRBJ1-6 TRBV20-1 few TGCAGTGCTAGTACCCTCCGACAGGGCGATGAGACTCGTAGTTCACCCCTCCACTTT CSASTLRQGDETRSSPLHF
- TRBJ1-2 TRBV6-5 - TGTGCCAGCAGTTCCGAGACGACGATCCGCTACACCTTC CASSSETTIRYTF
- TRBJ2-2 TRBV19 many TGTGCCAGTAGTATAGGACAGCTTAACACCGGGGAGCTGTTTTTT CASSIGQLNTGELFF
TRBD2 TRBJ2-5 TRBV2 many TGTGCCCGGAGCGGGAGGGGGTACCAAGAGACCCAGTACTTC CARSGRGYQETQYF
TRBD1 TRBJ1-1 TRBV5-1 - TGCGCCAGCAGCCTCGGACAGGGTTGGGGCACTGAAGCTTTCTTT CASSLGQGWGTEAFF
TRBD1 TRBJ1-1 TRBV6-5 many TGTGCCAGCAGTTCTCATCCGGGACAGGGCTCTCGGTCCGAAGCTTTCTTT CASSSHPGQGSRSEAFF
- TRBJ2-5 TRBV4-1 - TGCGCCAGCAGCCTCCTAACAGGATCGGGAGAGACCCAGTACTTC CASSLLTGSGETQYF
TRBD2 TRBJ2-7 TRBV9 many TGTGCCAGCAGCCTAGCGGGAGGTTCCCACGAGCAGTACTTC CASSLAGGSHEQYF
- TRBJ1-3 TRBV6-5 many TGTGCCAGCTGGAGGCAAAGTCCTGGAAACACCACATATTTT CASWRQSPGNTTYF
- TRBJ2-6 TRBV6-1 few TGTGCCAGCAGTCCTTCAAGCTCTGGGGCCAACGTCCTGACTTTC CASSPSSSGANVLTF
- TRBJ2-5 TRBV7-8 - TGTGCCAGCACCGTGTACCAAGAGACCCAGTACTTC CASTVYQETQYF
- TRBJ2-7 TRBV28 - TGTGCCAGCTCACCGAACAGCCACGAGCAGTACTTC CASSPNSHEQYF
- TRBJ2-7 TRBV6-5 - TGTGCCAGCAGTTGGGGCAAAACCTACGAGCAGTACTTC CASSWGKTYEQYF
- TRBJ1-3 TRBV29-1 many TGCAGCGTTAGGACCGAGGTCGGAGGAAACACCATATATTTT CSVRTEVGGNTIYF
- TRBJ1-1 TRBV7-9 many TGTGCCAGCAGCACGAACACTGAAGCTTTCTTT CASSTNTEAFF
- TRBJ2-7 TRBV6-1 many TGTGCCAGCACCGAAGGGCGGCGGGTTATCTCCTACGAGCAGTACTTC CASTEGRRVISYEQYF
- TRBJ2-4 TRBV6-5 many TGTGCCAGCAGTCCCTCGGACGGAGCCAAAAACATTCAGTACTTC CASSPSDGAKNIQYF
- TRBJ2-7 TRBV6-1 many TGTGCCAGCAGCGAAGGATTCGGGACCTCCTACGAGCAGTACTTC CASSEGFGTSYEQYF
- TRBJ2-3 TRBV12-3/TRBV12-4 many TGTGCCAGCAGTTCCAGGGGTGTCGCAGATACGCAGTATTTT CASSSRGVADTQYF
- TRBJ1-1 TRBV6-1 many TGTGCCAGCAGTGAAGGCGGGGTAAGGGAGAACACTGAAGCTTTCTTT CASSEGGVRENTEAFF
- TRBJ2-5 TRBV6-5 - TGTGCCAGCAGTTACGGTGGGGGGATCGATGAGACCCAGTACTTC CASSYGGGIDETQYF
- TRBJ1-1 TRBV14 many TGTGCCAGCAGCCAAATAGGCATCCAGGCCAGAGCGAACACTGAAGCTTTCTTT CASSQIGIQARANTEAFF
TRBD1 TRBJ2-7 TRBV9 many TGTGCCAGCAGCGTAGGCGGACAGGGGGCCTACGAGCAGTACTTC CASSVGGQGAYEQYF
TRBD1 TRBJ2-7 TRBV28 - TGTGCCAGCAGTTCCTGGACAGGCCGATCCTACGAGCAGTACTTC CASSSWTGRSYEQYF
- TRBJ2-5 TRBV5-1 many TGCGCCAGCAGCTTGCGGGAACCCTCCCCCGAGACCCAGTACTTC CASSLREPSPETQYF
TRBD2 TRBJ2-2 TRBV11-2 many TGTGCCAGCAGCTCAAGACTAGCCGGCACCGGGGAGCTGTTTTTT CASSSRLAGTGELFF
TRBD1 TRBJ2-7 TRBV4-1 many TGCGCCAGCAGCCAAGATTGGCAGGGGGCAACCTACGAGCAGTACTTC CASSQDWQGATYEQYF
TRBD1 TRBJ1-2 TRBV7-9 - TGTGCCAGCAGCTTAGGGAATTCAGGGGGCGGTGGCTACACCTTC CASSLGNSGGGGYTF
- TRBJ1-1 TRBV29-1 many TGCAGCGTTGAAAACGGGATCCAAGGAACTGAAGCTTTCTTT CSVENGIQGTEAFF
TRBD1 TRBJ2-7 TRBV11-2 many TGTGCCAGCAGCTTAGAGCCCGGGACAGGGCCGTACGAGCAGTACTTC CASSLEPGTGPYEQYF
TRBD1 TRBJ1-2 TRBV28 many TGTGCCAGCAGCCAGCTTGGACAGGGCTATGGCTACACCTTC CASSQLGQGYGYTF
TRBD1 TRBJ2-7 TRBV20-1 - TGCAGTGCTAGTCTACCCGGGACAGGGGGCGCATACGAGCAGTACTTC CSASLPGTGGAYEQYF
- TRBJ1-5 TRBV19 many TGTGCCAGTAGCCAGGACAGTACTCGGGATCAGCCCCAGCATTTT CASSQDSTRDQPQHF
- TRBJ1-1 TRBV2 many TGTGCCAGCACCAAAGAGGGAGGGTTGAACACTGAAGCTTTCTTT CASTKEGGLNTEAFF
- TRBJ1-3 TRBV10-3 many TGTGCCATCAGATCCGGGCAAGGAAACACCATATATTTT CAIRSGQGNTIYF
- TRBJ1-2 TRBV2 - TGTGCCAGCAGTCCACTGGAGGGAGCAGGGAACTATGGCTACACCTTC CASSPLEGAGNYGYTF
- TRBJ2-7 TRBV20-1 many TGCAGTGCTAGAGGGGCGGCGACCTACGAGCAGTACTTC CSARGAATYEQYF